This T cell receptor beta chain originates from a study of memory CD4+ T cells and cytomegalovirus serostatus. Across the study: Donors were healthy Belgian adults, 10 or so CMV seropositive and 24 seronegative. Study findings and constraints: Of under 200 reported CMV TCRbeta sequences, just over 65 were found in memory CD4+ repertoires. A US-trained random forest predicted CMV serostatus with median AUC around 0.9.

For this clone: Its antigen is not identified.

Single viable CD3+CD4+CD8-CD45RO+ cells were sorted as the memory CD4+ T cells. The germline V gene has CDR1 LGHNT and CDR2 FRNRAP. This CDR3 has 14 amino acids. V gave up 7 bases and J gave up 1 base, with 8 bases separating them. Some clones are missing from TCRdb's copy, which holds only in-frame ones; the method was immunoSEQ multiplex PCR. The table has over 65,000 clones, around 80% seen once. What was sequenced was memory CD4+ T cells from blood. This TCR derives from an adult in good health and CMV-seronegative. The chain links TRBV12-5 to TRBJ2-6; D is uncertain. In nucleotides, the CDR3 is TGTGCTAGTGCCCGGAGTTCTGGGGCCAACGTCCTGACTTTC. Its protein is CASARSSGANVLTF.